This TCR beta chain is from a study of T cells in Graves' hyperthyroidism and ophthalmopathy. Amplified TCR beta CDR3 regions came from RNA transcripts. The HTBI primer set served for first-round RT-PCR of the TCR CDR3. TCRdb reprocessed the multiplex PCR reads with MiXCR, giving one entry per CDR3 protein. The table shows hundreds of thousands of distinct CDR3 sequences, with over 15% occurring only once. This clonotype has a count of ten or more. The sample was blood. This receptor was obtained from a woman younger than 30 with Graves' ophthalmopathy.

CDR3 bases: TGTGCCGGTACACAGGGGACTGAAGCTTTCTTT. Translating it yields CAGTQGTEAFF. The chain recombines TRBV30 with TRBJ1-1, with TRBD1 identical over 7 bases. V was pared by 8 bases and J by 5 bases, with 5 bases of the junction left unmatched. This CDR3 region has 11 residues. CDR1 and CDR2 (germline): GTSNPN, SVGIG (reference sequence).